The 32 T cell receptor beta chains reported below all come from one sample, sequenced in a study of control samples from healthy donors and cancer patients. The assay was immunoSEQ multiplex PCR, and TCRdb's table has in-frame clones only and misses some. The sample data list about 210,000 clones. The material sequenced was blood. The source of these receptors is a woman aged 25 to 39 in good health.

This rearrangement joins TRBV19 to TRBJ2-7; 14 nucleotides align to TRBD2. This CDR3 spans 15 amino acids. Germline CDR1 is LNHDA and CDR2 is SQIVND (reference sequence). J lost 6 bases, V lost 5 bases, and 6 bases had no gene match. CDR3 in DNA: TGTGCCAGTAGTCAAGGACTAGCGGGGGGATCCGAGCAGTACTTC. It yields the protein CASSQGLAGGSEQYF.

The CDR3 DNA reads TGTGCCAGCAGCTTAGTGGCCAGGCCAAGCTCTGGAAACACCATATATTTT. Its protein is CASSLVARPSSGNTIYF. V usage is TRBV7-9 and J usage is TRBJ1-3; no clear D gene. This CDR3 is 17 amino acids long. V was trimmed by 1 base and J by 0 bases, leaving 13 bases between them. Per germline, CDR1 SEHNR and CDR2 FQNEAQ (reference sequence).

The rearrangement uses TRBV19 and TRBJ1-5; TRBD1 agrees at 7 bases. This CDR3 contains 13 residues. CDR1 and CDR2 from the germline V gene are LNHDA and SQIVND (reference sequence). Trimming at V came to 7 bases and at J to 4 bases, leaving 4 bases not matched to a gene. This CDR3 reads CASKSRGNQPQHF. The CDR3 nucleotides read TGTGCCAGTAAGTCCAGGGGGAATCAGCCCCAGCATTTT. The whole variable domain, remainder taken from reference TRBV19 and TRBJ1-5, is DGGITQSPKYLFRKEGQNVTLSCEQNLNHDAMYWYRQDPGQGLRLIYYSQIVNDFQKGDIAEGYSVSREKKESFPLTVTSAQKNPTAFYLCASKSRGNQPQHFGDGTRLSIL.

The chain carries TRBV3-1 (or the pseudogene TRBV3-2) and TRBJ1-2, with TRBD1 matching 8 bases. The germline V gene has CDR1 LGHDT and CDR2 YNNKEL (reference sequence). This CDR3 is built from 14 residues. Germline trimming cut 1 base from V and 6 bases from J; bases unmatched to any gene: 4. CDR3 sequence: CASSQGTGINGYTF. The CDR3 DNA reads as TGTGCCAGCAGCCAAGGGACAGGGATCAATGGCTACACCTTC.

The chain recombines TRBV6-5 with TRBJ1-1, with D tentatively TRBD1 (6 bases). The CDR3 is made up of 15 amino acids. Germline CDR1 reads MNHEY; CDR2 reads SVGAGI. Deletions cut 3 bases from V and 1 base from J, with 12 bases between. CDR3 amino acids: CASSYSDRPNTEAFF. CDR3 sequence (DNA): TGTGCCAGCAGTTATTCAGACAGGCCGAACACTGAAGCTTTCTTT.

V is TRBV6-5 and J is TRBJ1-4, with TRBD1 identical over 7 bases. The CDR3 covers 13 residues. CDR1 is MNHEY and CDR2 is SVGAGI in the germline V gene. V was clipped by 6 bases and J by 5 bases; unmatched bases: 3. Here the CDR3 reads CASRDRMNEKLFF. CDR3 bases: TGTGCCAGCAGGGACAGGATGAATGAAAAACTGTTTTTT.

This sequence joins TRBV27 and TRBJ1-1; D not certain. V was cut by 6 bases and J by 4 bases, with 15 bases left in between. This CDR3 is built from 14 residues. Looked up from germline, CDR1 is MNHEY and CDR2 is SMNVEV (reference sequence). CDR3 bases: TGTGCCAGCAGGACCGTCACCTCGGGCACTGAAGCTTTCTTT. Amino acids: CASRTVTSGTEAFF.

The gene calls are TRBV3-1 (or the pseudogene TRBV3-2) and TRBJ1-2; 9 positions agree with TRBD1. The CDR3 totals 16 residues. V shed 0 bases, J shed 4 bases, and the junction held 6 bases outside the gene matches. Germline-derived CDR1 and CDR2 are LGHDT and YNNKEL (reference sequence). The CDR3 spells CASSQEKGQGLYGYTF. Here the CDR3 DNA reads TGTGCCAGCAGCCAAGAGAAGGGACAGGGACTCTATGGCTACACCTTC.

The CDR3 DNA sequence: TGTGCCAGCAAAACCGGGACAAATCTCTACGAGCAGTACTTC. Translated: CASKTGTNLYEQYF. This rearrangement joins TRBV6-5 to TRBJ2-7; perhaps TRBD1 as D (6 bases). The CDR3 is 14 amino acids. Trimming took 7 bases from V and 3 from J, leaving 16 bases between them. Germline V gene data show CDR1 as MNHEY and CDR2 as SVGAGI.

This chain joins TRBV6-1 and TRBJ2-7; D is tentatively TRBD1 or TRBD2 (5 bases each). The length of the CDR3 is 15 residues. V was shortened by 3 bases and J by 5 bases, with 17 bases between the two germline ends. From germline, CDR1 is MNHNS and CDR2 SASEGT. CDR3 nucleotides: TGTGCCAGCAGTGAGCAACGTGGGGGAAGACACGAGCAGTACTTC. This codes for CASSEQRGGRHEQYF.

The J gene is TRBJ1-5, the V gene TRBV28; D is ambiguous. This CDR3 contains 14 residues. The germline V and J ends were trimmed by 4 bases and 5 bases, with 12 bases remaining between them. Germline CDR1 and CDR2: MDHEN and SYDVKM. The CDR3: CASSSGREDQPQHF. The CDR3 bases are TGTGCCAGCAGTTCAGGACGGGAGGATCAGCCCCAGCATTTT.

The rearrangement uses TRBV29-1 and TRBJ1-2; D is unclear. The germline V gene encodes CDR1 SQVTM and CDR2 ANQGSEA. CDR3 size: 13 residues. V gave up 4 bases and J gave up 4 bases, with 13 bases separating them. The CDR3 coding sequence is TGCAGCGTTGCCCGGACGCTCCCCTATGGCTACACCTTC. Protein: CSVARTLPYGYTF.

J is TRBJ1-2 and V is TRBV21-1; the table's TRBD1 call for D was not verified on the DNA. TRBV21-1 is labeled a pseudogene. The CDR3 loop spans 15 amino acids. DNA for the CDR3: TGTGCCAGCAGCAAAAGCAGGGGGCTAGGCTATGGCTACACCTTC. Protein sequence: CASSKSRGLGYGYTF.

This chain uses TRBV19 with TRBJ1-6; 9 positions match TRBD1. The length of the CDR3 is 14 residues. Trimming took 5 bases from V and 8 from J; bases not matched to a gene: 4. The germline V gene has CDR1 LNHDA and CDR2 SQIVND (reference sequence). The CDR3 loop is CASSERTGDSPLHF. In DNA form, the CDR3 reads TGTGCCAGTAGTGAACGGACAGGGGATTCACCCCTCCACTTT.

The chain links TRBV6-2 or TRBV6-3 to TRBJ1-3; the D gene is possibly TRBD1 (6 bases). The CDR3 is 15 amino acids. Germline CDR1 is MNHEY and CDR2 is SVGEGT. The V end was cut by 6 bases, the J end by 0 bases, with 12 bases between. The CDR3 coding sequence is TGTGCCAGCAGCCGAGGACAGTCCTCTGGAAACACCATATATTTT. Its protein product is CASSRGQSSGNTIYF.

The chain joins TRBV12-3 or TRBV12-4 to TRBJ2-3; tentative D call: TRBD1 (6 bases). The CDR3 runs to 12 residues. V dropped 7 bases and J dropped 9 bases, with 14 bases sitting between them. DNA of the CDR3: TGTGCCAGCACCTTATTACAGGGAACGCAGTATTTT. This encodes CASTLLQGTQYF.

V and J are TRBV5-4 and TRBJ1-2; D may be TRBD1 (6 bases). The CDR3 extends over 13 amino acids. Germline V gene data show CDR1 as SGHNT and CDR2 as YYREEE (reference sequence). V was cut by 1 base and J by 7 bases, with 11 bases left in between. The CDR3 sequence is CASSLQQGSGYTF. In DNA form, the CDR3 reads TGTGCCAGCAGCTTGCAACAGGGAAGTGGCTACACCTTC. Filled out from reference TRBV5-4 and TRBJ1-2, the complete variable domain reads ETGVTQSPTHLIKTRGQQVTLRCSSQSGHNTVSWYQQALGQGPQFIFQYYREEENGRGNFPPRFSGLQFPNYSSELNVNALELDDSALYLCASSLQQGSGYTFGSGTRLTVV.

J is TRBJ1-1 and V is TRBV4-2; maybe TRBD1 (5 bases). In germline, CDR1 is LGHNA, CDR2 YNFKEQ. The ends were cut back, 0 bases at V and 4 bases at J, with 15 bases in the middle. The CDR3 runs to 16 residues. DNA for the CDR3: TGTGCCAGCAGCCAAGAAGGACACCTTTGGGGCACTGAAGCTTTCTTT. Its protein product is CASSQEGHLWGTEAFF.

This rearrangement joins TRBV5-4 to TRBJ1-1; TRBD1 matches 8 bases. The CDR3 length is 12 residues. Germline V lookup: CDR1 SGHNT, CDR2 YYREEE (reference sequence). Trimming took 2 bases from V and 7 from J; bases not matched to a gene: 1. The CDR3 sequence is CASSFGTGEAFF. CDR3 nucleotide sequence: TGTGCCAGCAGCTTCGGGACAGGTGAAGCTTTCTTT.

CDR3 bases: TGTGCCAGCAGCGGGGACAGGGATAATTCACCCCTCCACTTT. Translation gives CASSGDRDNSPLHF. The chain joins TRBV7-9 to TRBJ1-6; 9 bases are shared with TRBD1. CDR1 and CDR2 from the germline V gene are SEHNR and FQNEAQ (reference sequence). J was trimmed by 5 bases and V by 5 bases; bases with no gene match: 1. CDR3 length: 14 amino acids.

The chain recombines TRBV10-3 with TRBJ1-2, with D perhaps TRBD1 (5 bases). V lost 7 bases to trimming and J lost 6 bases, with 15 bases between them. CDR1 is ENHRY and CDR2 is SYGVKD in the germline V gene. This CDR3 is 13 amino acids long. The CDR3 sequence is CAIKTGQGHGYTF. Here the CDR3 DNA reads TGTGCCATCAAGACGGGGCAGGGACATGGCTACACCTTC.

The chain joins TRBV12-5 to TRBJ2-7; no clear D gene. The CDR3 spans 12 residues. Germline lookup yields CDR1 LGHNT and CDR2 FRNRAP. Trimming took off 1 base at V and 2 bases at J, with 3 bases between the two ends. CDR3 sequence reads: CASGLGTYEQYF. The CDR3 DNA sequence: TGTGCTAGTGGTTTGGGGACCTACGAGCAGTACTTC. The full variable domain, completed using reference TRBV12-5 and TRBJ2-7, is DARVTQTPRHKVTEMGQEVTMRCQPILGHNTVFWYRQTMMQGLELLAYFRNRAPLDDSGMPKDRFSAEMPDATLATLKIQPSEPRDSAVYFCASGLGTYEQYFGPGTRLTVT.

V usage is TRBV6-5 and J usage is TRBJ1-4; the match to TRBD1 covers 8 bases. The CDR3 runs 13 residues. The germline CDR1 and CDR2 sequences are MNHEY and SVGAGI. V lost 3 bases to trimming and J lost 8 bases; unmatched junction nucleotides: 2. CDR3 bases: TGTGCCAGCAGTTATGACAGGGGCGAAAAACTGTTTTTT. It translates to CASSYDRGEKLFF.

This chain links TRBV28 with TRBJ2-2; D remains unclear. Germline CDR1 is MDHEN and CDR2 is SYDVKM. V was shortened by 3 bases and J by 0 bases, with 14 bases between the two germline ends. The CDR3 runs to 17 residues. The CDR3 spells CASSLGFRGANTGELFF. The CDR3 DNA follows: TGTGCCAGCAGTTTGGGCTTTCGTGGGGCGAACACCGGGGAGCTGTTTTTT. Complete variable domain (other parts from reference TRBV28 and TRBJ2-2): DVKVTQSSRYLVKRTGEKVFLECVQDMDHENMFWYRQDPGLGLRLIYFSYDVKMKEKGDIPEGYSVSREKKERFSLILESASTNQTSMYLCASSLGFRGANTGELFFGEGSRLTVL.

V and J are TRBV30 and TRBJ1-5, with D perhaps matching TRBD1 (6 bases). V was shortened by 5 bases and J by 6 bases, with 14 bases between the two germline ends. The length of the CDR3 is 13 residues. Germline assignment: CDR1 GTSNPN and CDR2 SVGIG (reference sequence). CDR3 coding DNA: TGTGCCTGGGCGAGATCACAGGGTCAGCCCCAGCATTTT. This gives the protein CAWARSQGQPQHF.

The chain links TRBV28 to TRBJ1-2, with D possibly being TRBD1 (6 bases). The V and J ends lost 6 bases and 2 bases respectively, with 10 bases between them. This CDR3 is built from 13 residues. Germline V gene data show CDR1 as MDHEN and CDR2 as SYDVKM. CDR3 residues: CASRIGQNYGYTF. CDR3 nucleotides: TGTGCCAGCAGGATTGGACAGAACTATGGCTACACCTTC.

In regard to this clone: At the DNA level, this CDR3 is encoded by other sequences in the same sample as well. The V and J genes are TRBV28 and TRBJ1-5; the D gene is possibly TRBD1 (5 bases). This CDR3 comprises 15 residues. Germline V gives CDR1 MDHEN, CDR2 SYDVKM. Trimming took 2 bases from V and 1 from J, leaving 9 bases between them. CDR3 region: CASSLGGASNQPQHF. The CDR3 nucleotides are TGTGCCAGCAGTTTAGGGGGAGCAAGCAATCAGCCCCAGCATTTT.

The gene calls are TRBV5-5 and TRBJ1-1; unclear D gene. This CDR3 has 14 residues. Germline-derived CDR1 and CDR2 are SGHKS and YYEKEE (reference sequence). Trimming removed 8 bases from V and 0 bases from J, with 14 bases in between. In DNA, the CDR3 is TGTGCCAGTAGCCCCCAGGTCCTGAACACTGAAGCTTTCTTT. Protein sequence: CASSPQVLNTEAFF.

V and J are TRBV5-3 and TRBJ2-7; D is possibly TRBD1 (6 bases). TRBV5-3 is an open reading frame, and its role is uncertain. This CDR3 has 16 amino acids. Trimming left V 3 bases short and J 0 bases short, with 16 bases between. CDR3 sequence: CARSSCETGPSYEQYF. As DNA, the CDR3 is TGTGCCAGAAGCTCATGTGAAACAGGGCCCTCCTACGAGCAGTACTTC.

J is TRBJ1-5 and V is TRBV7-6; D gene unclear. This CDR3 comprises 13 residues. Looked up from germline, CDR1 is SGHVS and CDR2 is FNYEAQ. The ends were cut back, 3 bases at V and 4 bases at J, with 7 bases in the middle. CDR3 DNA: TGTGCCAGCAGCTTGAGGTTTAATCAGCCCCAGCATTTT. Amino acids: CASSLRFNQPQHF.

The CDR3 is CASSLGQGISYEQYF. The DNA for the CDR3 is TGTGCCAGTAGCCTGGGACAGGGGATTTCCTACGAGCAGTACTTC. The V and J genes are TRBV19 and TRBJ2-7, with 10 nucleotides matching TRBD1. The CDR3 consists of 15 residues. Germline loops: CDR1 LNHDA, CDR2 SQIVND (reference sequence). Trimming cost V 6 bases and J 1 base; bases outside gene matches: 6.

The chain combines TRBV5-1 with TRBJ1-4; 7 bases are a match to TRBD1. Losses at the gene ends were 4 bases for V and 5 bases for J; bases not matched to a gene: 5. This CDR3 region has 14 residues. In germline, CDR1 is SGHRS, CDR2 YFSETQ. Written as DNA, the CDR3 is TGCGCCAGCAGCCCCTCGACAGGGAATGAAAAACTGTTTTTT. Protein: CASSPSTGNEKLFF.